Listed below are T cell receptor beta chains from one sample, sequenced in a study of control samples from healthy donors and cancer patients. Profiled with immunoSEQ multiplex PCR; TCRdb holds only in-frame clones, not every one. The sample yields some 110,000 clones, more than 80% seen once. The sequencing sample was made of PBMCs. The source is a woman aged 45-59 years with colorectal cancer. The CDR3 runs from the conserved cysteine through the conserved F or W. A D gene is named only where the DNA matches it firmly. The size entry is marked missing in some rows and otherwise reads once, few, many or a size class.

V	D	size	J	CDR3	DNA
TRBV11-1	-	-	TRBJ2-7	CASSLHADSLGEQYF	TGTGCCAGCAGCTTACACGCTGACAGCCTCGGCGAGCAGTACTTC
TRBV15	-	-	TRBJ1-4	CATSRGRDEKLFF	TGTGCCACCAGCAGGGGTCGGGATGAAAAACTGTTTTTT
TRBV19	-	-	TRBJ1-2	CASNNPGHGYTF	TGTGCCAGTAACAACCCGGGGCATGGCTACACCTTC
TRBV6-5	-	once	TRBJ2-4	CASSSRGRADIQYF	TGTGCCAGCAGTTCCCGGGGGCGGGCGGACATTCAGTACTTC
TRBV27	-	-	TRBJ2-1	CASSLDLGRLYNEQFF	TGTGCCAGCAGTTTAGACTTAGGACGGTTATACAATGAGCAGTTCTTC
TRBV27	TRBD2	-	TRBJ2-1	CASSLSAPGLASSYNEQFF	TGTGCCAGCAGTTTATCGGCCCCGGGACTAGCGAGCTCCTACAATGAGCAGTTCTTC
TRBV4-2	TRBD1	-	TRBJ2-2	CASSLTTTGSSGELFF	TGTGCCAGCAGCCTAACGACGACAGGGTCCTCCGGGGAGCTGTTTTTT
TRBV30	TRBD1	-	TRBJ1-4	CAWTDRDSEKLFF	TGTGCCTGGACCGACAGGGACTCCGAAAAACTGTTTTTT
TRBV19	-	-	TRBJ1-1	CASSTLTEAFF	TGTGCCAGTAGTACGTTAACTGAAGCTTTCTTT
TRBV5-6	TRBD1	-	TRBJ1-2	CASSLLSAGGDIRYGYTF	TGTGCCAGCAGCCTTCTGAGTGCAGGGGGCGACATTCGGTATGGCTACACCTTC
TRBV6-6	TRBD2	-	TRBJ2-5	CASSYPLAGGQETQYF	TGTGCCAGCAGTTACCCACTAGCGGGGGGCCAAGAGACCCAGTACTTC
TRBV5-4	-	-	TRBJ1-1	CASSLVLGLNTEAFF	TGTGCCAGCAGCTTGGTTCTGGGCCTGAACACTGAAGCTTTCTTT
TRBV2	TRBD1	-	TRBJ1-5	CASSGQGGNQPQHF	TGTGCCAGCAGTGGACAGGGTGGGAATCAGCCCCAGCATTTT
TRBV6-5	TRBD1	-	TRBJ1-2	CASRPGQGSYTF	TGTGCCAGCAGGCCTGGACAGGGGAGCTACACCTTC
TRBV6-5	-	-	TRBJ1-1	CASTLPGAEAFF	TGTGCCAGCACCTTACCGGGGGCTGAAGCTTTCTTT
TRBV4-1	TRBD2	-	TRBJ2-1	CASKRLAGNNEQFF	TGCGCCAGCAAAAGGCTAGCGGGAAACAATGAGCAGTTCTTC
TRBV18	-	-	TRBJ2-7	CASSPPDSYEQYF	TGTGCCAGCTCACCACCGGACAGCTACGAGCAGTACTTC
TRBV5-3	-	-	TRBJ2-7	CARSGGTGPSYEQYF	TGTGCCAGAAGCGGGGGGACGGGCCCCTCCTACGAGCAGTACTTC
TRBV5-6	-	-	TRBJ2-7	CASSSSRDISYEQYF	TGTGCCAGCAGCTCATCCCGGGACATCTCCTACGAGCAGTACTTC
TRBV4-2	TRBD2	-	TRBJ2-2	CASSQDSASGIGSNTGELFF	TGTGCCAGCAGCCAAGATTCCGCTAGCGGGATAGGTTCGAACACCGGGGAGCTGTTTTTT
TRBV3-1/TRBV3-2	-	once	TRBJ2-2	CASSQSMGPGELFF	TGTGCCAGCAGCCAATCTATGGGGCCCGGGGAGCTGTTTTTT
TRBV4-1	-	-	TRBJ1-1	CASSQEGRGLDTEAFF	TGCGCCAGCAGCCAAGAAGGAAGGGGGTTGGACACTGAAGCTTTCTTT
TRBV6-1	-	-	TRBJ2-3	CASSEYWGTDTQYF	TGTGCCAGCAGTGAATACTGGGGCACAGATACGCAGTATTTT
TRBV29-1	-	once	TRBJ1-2	CSVDSGASGGYTF	TGCAGCGTTGACTCAGGGGCCTCGGGTGGCTACACCTTC
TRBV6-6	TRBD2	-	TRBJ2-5	CASSYREGWETQYF	TGTGCCAGCAGTTACCGGGAGGGCTGGGAGACCCAGTACTTC
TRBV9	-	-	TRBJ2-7	CASSVVLGGEQYF	TGTGCCAGCAGCGTAGTCTTAGGGGGCGAGCAGTACTTC
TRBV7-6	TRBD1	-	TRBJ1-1	CASSLGTGGTRTEAFF	TGTGCCAGCAGCTTAGGGACAGGGGGAACGCGCACTGAAGCTTTCTTT
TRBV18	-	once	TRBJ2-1	CASSPDEQAYNEQFF	TGTGCCAGCTCACCAGATGAACAGGCCTACAATGAGCAGTTCTTC
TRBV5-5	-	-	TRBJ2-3	CASSLGQFSTDTQYF	TGTGCCAGCAGCTTAGGACAGTTTAGCACAGATACGCAGTATTTT
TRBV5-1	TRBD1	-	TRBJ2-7	CASRPRQGTHSYEQYF	TGCGCCAGCAGGCCAAGACAGGGGACACATTCCTACGAGCAGTACTTC
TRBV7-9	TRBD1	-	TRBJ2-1	CASSLVGTGSYNEQFF	TGTGCCAGCAGCTTAGTGGGGACAGGGTCCTACAATGAGCAGTTCTTC
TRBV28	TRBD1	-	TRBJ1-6	CASSRGYRGVGFYNSPLHF	TGTGCCAGCAGTCGAGGATACAGGGGAGTGGGCTTCTATAATTCACCCCTCCACTTT
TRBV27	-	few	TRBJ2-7	CASSLRRGPSVYEQYF	TGTGCCAGCAGTTTACGGCGGGGGCCTTCTGTCTACGAGCAGTACTTC
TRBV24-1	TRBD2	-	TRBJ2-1	CATSEGLAGEFNEQFF	TGTGCCACCAGTGAAGGACTAGCGGGAGAGTTCAATGAGCAGTTCTTC
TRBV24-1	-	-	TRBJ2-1	CATSEGPYNEQFF	TGTGCCACCAGTGAGGGACCCTACAATGAGCAGTTCTTC
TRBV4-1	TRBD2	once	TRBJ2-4	CASSQPTSGRYKNIQYF	TGCGCCAGCAGCCAACCGACTAGCGGGAGGTACAAAAACATTCAGTACTTC
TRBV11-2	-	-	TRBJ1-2	CASSINDRLYYGYTF	TGTGCCAGCAGCATAAACGACAGACTCTACTATGGCTACACCTTC
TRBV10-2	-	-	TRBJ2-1	CASSESGGKDNEQFF	TGCGCCAGCAGTGAGTCGGGCGGGAAAGACAATGAGCAGTTCTTC
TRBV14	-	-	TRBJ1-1	CASSQSPDTEAFF	TGTGCCAGCAGCCAAAGTCCCGACACTGAAGCTTTCTTT
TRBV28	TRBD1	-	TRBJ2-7	CASSAGQGLVEQYF	TGTGCCAGCAGCGCGGGACAGGGGCTTGTCGAGCAGTACTTC
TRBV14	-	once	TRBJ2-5	CASSQVSRADGGGETQYF	TGTGCCAGCAGCCAAGTCTCTCGGGCCGACGGTGGCGGGGAGACCCAGTACTTC
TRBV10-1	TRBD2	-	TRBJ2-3	CASRPGLAGVEATDTQYF	TGCGCCAGCAGGCCGGGACTAGCGGGAGTCGAGGCAACAGATACGCAGTATTTT
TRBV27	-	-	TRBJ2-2	CASSLRGTNTGELFF	TGTGCCAGCAGTTTACGCGGGACCAACACCGGGGAGCTGTTTTTT
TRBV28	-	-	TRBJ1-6	CASSLFIGMTLHF	TGTGCCAGCAGTTTATTTATAGGGATGACCCTCCACTTT
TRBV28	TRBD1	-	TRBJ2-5	CASSSSSRGRGETQYF	TGTGCCAGCAGTTCCTCCAGCAGGGGGCGCGGGGAGACCCAGTACTTC